What follows are 27 T cell receptor beta chains derived from one specimen sequenced in a study of OX40 agonist ivuxolimab in advanced cancers. The table came from immunoSEQ multiplex PCR; TCRdb's copy has only in-frame clones and leaves some out. The table has 85,000 to 100,000 clones, 87% seen once. Sample: CD4+ or CD8+ T cells sorted from blood, taken in a trial of the OX40 agonist ivuxolimab. The receptor set was obtained from an adult with an advanced solid tumor such as melanoma, head and neck, liver or kidney cancer.

The V gene is TRBV6-1, the J gene TRBJ2-3, with D unresolved. The germline gives CDR1 MNHNS, CDR2 SASEGT. This CDR3 contains 14 residues. V was trimmed by 2 bases and J by 2 bases, leaving 8 bases between them. CDR3 region: CASSELGPTDTQYF. CDR3 coding DNA: TGTGCCAGCAGTGAATTGGGCCCCACAGATACGCAGTATTTT.

The rearrangement links TRBV29-1 to TRBJ1-1; 11 bases are shared with TRBD1. The CDR3 covers 13 residues. The trim removed 7 bases at V and 5 bases at J, leaving 6 bases unmatched. The V gene's germline CDR1 is SQVTM and CDR2 ANQGSEA. In DNA, the CDR3 is TGCAGCGGCGGGGGACAGGGGGGTACTGAAGCTTTCTTT. The encoded protein is CSGGGQGGTEAFF.

V is TRBV19 and J is TRBJ1-4, with no clear D. This CDR3 region has 13 residues. Looked up from germline, CDR1 is LNHDA and CDR2 is SQIVND (reference sequence). Trimming shortened V by 6 bases and J by 5 bases, and 10 bases separated the two germline ends. CDR3 region: CASSPTVNEKLFF. The CDR3 nucleotides are TGTGCCAGTAGCCCAACCGTGAATGAAAAACTGTTTTTT. Combining the CDR3 with reference TRBV19 and TRBJ1-4 gives the whole variable domain DGGITQSPKYLFRKEGQNVTLSCEQNLNHDAMYWYRQDPGQGLRLIYYSQIVNDFQKGDIAEGYSVSREKKESFPLTVTSAQKNPTAFYLCASSPTVNEKLFFGSGTQLSVL.

The rearrangement uses TRBV11-2 and TRBJ1-1; D is undetermined. CDR1 SGHAT and CDR2 FQNNGV come from the germline V gene. V lost 5 bases and J 1 base, leaving 11 bases between the germline ends. The CDR3 is 14 residues long. CDR3 nucleotide sequence: TGTGCCAGCAGCCCGAGAATGGGGAACACTGAAGCTTTCTTT. Translated: CASSPRMGNTEAFF.

V usage is TRBV7-9 and J usage is TRBJ2-7, with D hard to call. V lost 1 base, J lost 3 bases, and 4 bases lay in between. This CDR3 comprises 12 residues. Germline loops: CDR1 SEHNR, CDR2 FQNEAQ (reference sequence). As DNA, the CDR3 is TGTGCCAGCAGCTTAGTTCTCTACGAGCAGTACTTC. This encodes CASSLVLYEQYF.

V and J are TRBV30 and TRBJ1-2; 9 positions match TRBD1. This CDR3 is 12 amino acids long. J gave up 8 bases and V 4 bases, and 5 bases lay outside the gene matches. The germline V gene has CDR1 GTSNPN and CDR2 SVGIG (reference sequence). The CDR3 DNA reads as TGTGCCTGGACCGGGACAGGGTACGGCTACACCTTC. It encodes CAWTGTGYGYTF.

This sequence joins TRBV7-9 and TRBJ2-3; tentatively, D is TRBD1 (6 bases). CDR1 and CDR2 from the germline V gene are SEHNR and FQNEAQ (reference sequence). CDR3 size: 14 residues. V lost 7 bases and J 4 bases, leaving 15 bases between the germline ends. CDR3 residues: CASIPRGSSDTQYF. The CDR3 nucleotides are TGTGCCAGCATCCCCAGGGGCTCCTCAGATACGCAGTATTTT.

The rearrangement links TRBV11-3 to TRBJ2-7; TRBD2 is a possible D gene (6 bases). Between the trimmed V and J ends, which lost 1 base and 4 bases, there was a span of 11 bases. Germline CDR1 and CDR2: SGHNT and YENEEA. This CDR3 contains 14 residues. The chain's CDR3 is CASSLGRESYEQYV. CDR3 sequence (DNA): TGTGCCAGCAGCTTAGGACGGGAGTCTTACGAGCAGTACGTC.

V usage is TRBV6-5 and J usage is TRBJ2-7; the D gene is possibly TRBD2 (5 bases). Germline V gives CDR1 MNHEY, CDR2 SVGAGI. Deletions cut 8 bases from V and 3 bases from J, with 14 bases between. The CDR3 consists of 13 residues. The chain's CDR3 is CASRSSGLYEQYV. CDR3 DNA sequence: TGTGCCAGCCGATCATCCGGACTCTACGAGCAGTACGTC.

The genes are TRBV6-6 and TRBJ2-7; 11 nucleotides match TRBD1. The CDR3 length is 12 residues. J was trimmed by 7 bases and V by 6 bases; bases with no gene match: 2. Germline CDR1 MNHNY, CDR2 SVGAGI (reference sequence). The CDR3 nucleotides are TGTGCCAGCAGACGGGACAGGGGGGAGCAGTACGTC. It codes for CASRRDRGEQYV.

This sequence joins TRBV7-9 and TRBJ1-4, with D possibly matching TRBD1 (5 bases). CDR3 length: 16 amino acids. The V gene lost 2 bases and the J gene lost 3 bases, with 13 bases spanning the gap. Germline CDR1 and CDR2: SEHNR and FQNEAQ (reference sequence). The CDR3, as DNA: TGTGCCAGCAGCTTATACAGCGCAGGGTCTAATGAAAAACTGTTTTTT. Translated: CASSLYSAGSNEKLFF.

The chain has TRBV28 and TRBJ2-7; D remains unclear. Germline V gives CDR1 MDHEN, CDR2 SYDVKM. V was trimmed by 2 bases and J by 4 bases, leaving 12 bases between them. The CDR3 extends over 14 amino acids. The CDR3 region is CASSLASLGYEQYF. CDR3 nucleotides: TGTGCCAGCAGTTTAGCTAGTCTTGGTTACGAGCAGTACTTC.

J is TRBJ2-1 and V is TRBV7-9, with a possible D match to TRBD2 (5 bases). Trimming took off 1 base at V and 8 bases at J, with 15 bases between the two ends. The CDR3 runs 15 residues. The germline CDR1 and CDR2 sequences are SEHNR and FQNEAQ (reference sequence). The CDR3, as DNA: TGTGCCAGCAGCTTAGTCAGAGGGAGTGGGGATGAGCAGTTCTTC. It codes for CASSLVRGSGDEQFF. The full variable domain, its missing parts supplied by reference TRBV7-9 and TRBJ2-1, is DTGVSQNPRHKITKRGQNVTFRCDPISEHNRLYWYRQTLGQGPEFLTYFQNEAQLEKSRLLSDRFSAERPKGSFSTLEIQRTEQGDSAMYLCASSLVRGSGDEQFFGPGTRLTVL.

This clone was observed a handful of times. This sequence joins TRBV9 and TRBJ1-3; 8 bases are a match to TRBD1. The CDR3 contains 15 residues. V lost 1 base to trimming and J lost 3 bases; unmatched junction nucleotides: 3. Germline-derived CDR1 and CDR2 are SGDLS and YYNGEE. The CDR3 DNA reads TGTGCCAGCAGCGTACTCGACAGGGGTGGAAACACCATATATTTT. Amino acids: CASSVLDRGGNTIYF.

The V and J genes are TRBV7-2 and TRBJ2-1; 9 bases line up with TRBD2. The CDR3 contains 17 residues. In germline, CDR1 is SGHTA, CDR2 FQGNSA. V gave up 5 bases and J gave up 0 bases; unmatched junction bases: 8. In nucleotides, the CDR3 is TGTGCCAGCAGCGTGACTAGCGGAGGGAGCTCCTACAATGAGCAGTTCTTC. Encoded protein: CASSVTSGGSSYNEQFF. Combining the CDR3 with reference TRBV7-2 and TRBJ2-1 gives the whole variable domain GAGVSQSPSNKVTEKGKDVELRCDPISGHTALYWYRQSLGQGLEFLIYFQGNSAPDKSGLPSDRFSAERTGGSVSTLTIQRTQQEDSAVYLCASSVTSGGSSYNEQFFGPGTRLTVL.

This rearrangement joins TRBV28 to TRBJ1-1; D uncertain. V shed 10 bases and J shed 4 bases, with 16 bases lying between them. Germline V gene data show CDR1 as MDHEN and CDR2 as SYDVKM. The CDR3 has 13 amino acids. The CDR3 sequence: CATRTPGSTEAFF. In DNA form, the CDR3 reads TGTGCCACGCGGACCCCGGGGAGCACTGAAGCTTTCTTT.

The chain carries TRBV6-5 and TRBJ1-2; D gene uncertain. The CDR3 is made up of 15 amino acids. The germline V gene encodes CDR1 MNHEY and CDR2 SVGAGI. V was clipped by 0 bases and J by 4 bases, with 12 bases between them. As DNA, the CDR3 is TGTGCCAGCAGTTACTCGTTGACCTCTCTCTATGGCTACACCTTC. Residues: CASSYSLTSLYGYTF.

The chain joins TRBV30 to TRBJ1-5; 10 nucleotides line up with TRBD1. With V trimmed by 1 base and J by 7 bases, 4 bases remained unmatched. This CDR3 is built from 14 residues. CDR1 and CDR2 (germline): GTSNPN, SVGIG (reference sequence). The chain's CDR3 is CAWSAGTGDQPQHF. CDR3 DNA: TGTGCCTGGAGTGCGGGGACAGGGGACCAGCCCCAGCATTTT.

The chain combines TRBV28 with TRBJ1-1, with D maybe TRBD1 (6 bases). V was cut by 6 bases and J by 3 bases, with 11 bases left in between. The CDR3 sequence is 13 residues long. Germline V gives CDR1 MDHEN, CDR2 SYDVKM. The CDR3 DNA follows: TGTGCCAGCAGGTTACAGGGTTACACTGAAGCTTTCTTT. It translates to CASRLQGYTEAFF.

The chain employs TRBV5-1 and TRBJ2-3; 8 nucleotides agree with TRBD2. V gave up 7 bases and J gave up 0 bases; unmatched junction bases: 4. Germline CDR1 SGHRS, CDR2 YFSETQ. This CDR3 comprises 14 residues. This CDR3 reads CASQLAVSTDTQYF. Here the CDR3 DNA reads TGCGCCAGCCAACTAGCGGTTAGCACAGATACGCAGTATTTT.

V gene TRBV9 combines with J gene TRBJ2-1, with D possibly TRBD2 on 6 matching bases. CDR1 SGDLS and CDR2 YYNGEE come from the germline V gene. This CDR3 is built from 14 residues. Trimming left V 0 bases short and J 6 bases short, with 10 bases between. The CDR3 DNA follows: TGTGCCAGCAGCGTAGTCGTTAGCGGCAATGAGCAGTTCTTC. It is translated as CASSVVVSGNEQFF. Full variable domain (remainder filled in from reference TRBV9 and TRBJ2-1): DSGVTQTPKHLITATGQRVTLRCSPRSGDLSVYWYQQSLDQGLQFLIQYYNGEERAKGNILERFSAQQFPDLHSELNLSSLELGDSALYFCASSVVVSGNEQFFGPGTRLTVL.

The V and J genes are TRBV2 and TRBJ1-5; unclear D gene. The CDR3 has 15 residues. CDR1 is SNHLY, CDR2 FYNNEI, per germline. Trimming took 3 bases from V and 4 from J, leaving 13 bases between them. This chain's CDR3 is CASSEQLSRNQPQHF. CDR3 DNA: TGTGCCAGCAGTGAGCAACTTTCCCGGAATCAGCCCCAGCATTTT.

This chain uses TRBV6-5 with TRBJ1-1, with a possible D match to TRBD1 (5 bases). The CDR3 consists of 12 residues. The V end lost 6 bases, the J end lost 7 bases, and 12 bases lay between the germline ends. CDR1 and CDR2 (germline): MNHEY, SVGAGI. CDR3 in amino acids: CASSRQNNEAFF. The CDR3 coding sequence is TGTGCCAGCAGCCGACAGAATAATGAAGCTTTCTTT.

The rearrangement joins TRBV27 to TRBJ1-5; possible D gene TRBD1, 6 bases. V lost 5 bases and J lost 11, with 22 bases in between. The germline gives CDR1 MNHEY, CDR2 SMNVEV (reference sequence). This CDR3 comprises 15 residues. The CDR3 sequence is CASSMTGRGSVAQHF. The CDR3 DNA reads TGTGCCAGCAGTATGACAGGCCGGGGATCAGTAGCCCAGCATTTT.

The rearrangement links TRBV4-1 to TRBJ1-4; a possible D gene is TRBD1 (6 bases). This CDR3 region has 16 residues. Trimming pared 0 bases from V and 4 bases from J, leaving 12 bases between. Germline CDR1 and CDR2: MGHRA and YSYEKL. The CDR3 DNA follows: TGCGCCAGCAGCCAAGAAGGGGGACGGAGTAATGAAAAACTGTTTTTT. This encodes CASSQEGGRSNEKLFF.

The chain combines TRBV28 with TRBJ1-2; maybe TRBD1 (6 bases). V dropped 8 bases and J dropped 4 bases, with 17 bases sitting between them. The CDR3 is made up of 14 amino acids. Per germline, CDR1 MDHEN and CDR2 SYDVKM. Here the CDR3 reads CASQYGGQSYGYTF. The CDR3 region has the DNA TGTGCCAGCCAATATGGGGGGCAGTCCTATGGCTACACCTTC.

This clone has just one count. V is TRBV12-5 and J is TRBJ1-4, with D perhaps matching TRBD1 (5 bases). The CDR3 covers 16 residues. Deletions cut 0 bases from V and 7 bases from J, with 15 bases between. Germline lookup yields CDR1 LGHNT and CDR2 FRNRAP. The CDR3: CASGLVVGTQGEKLFF. The CDR3 DNA reads as TGTGCTAGTGGTTTGGTAGTCGGGACTCAGGGTGAAAAACTGTTTTTT.